This TCR beta chain is from a study of graft-versus-host responses after intestinal transplantation. Study background: Recipients received multivisceral, liver-intestinal, or isolated intestinal transplants.

Remarks on this clone: Its antigen is as yet unknown.

CDR1 is SGHRS and CDR2 is YFSETQ in the germline V gene. Trimming cost V 3 bases and J 8 bases; bases outside gene matches: 1. The length of the CDR3 is 12 residues. The study, taken as a whole, reports: Peak GvH clone levels in circulation were associated with early post-transplant HvG declines.

Here immunoSEQ multiplex PCR was the method, and the copy in TCRdb shows in-frame clones only, minus some. The sample carries approximately 90,000 clones, roughly 92% recorded once. The rearrangement links TRBV5-1 to TRBJ2-1; 8 bases line up with TRBD1. This TCR came from a human donor who was the organ donor for an intestinal transplant. The material sequenced was unstimulated CD8+ T cells sorted from spleen or lymph node cells, taken before transplant. The CDR3 DNA is TGCGCCAGCAGCTGGACAGGGTATGAGCAGTTCTTC. The encoded protein is CASSWTGYEQFF.